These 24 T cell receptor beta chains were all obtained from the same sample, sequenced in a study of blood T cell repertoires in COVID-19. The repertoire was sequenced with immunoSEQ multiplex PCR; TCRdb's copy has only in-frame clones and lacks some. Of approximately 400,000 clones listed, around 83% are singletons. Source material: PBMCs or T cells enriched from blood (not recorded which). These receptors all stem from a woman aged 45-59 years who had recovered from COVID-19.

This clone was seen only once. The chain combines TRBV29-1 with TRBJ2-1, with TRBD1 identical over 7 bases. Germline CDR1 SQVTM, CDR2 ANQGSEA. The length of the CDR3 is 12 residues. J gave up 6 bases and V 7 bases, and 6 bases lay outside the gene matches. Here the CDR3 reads CSAGDSLNEQFF. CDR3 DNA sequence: TGCAGCGCCGGGGACAGCCTCAATGAGCAGTTCTTC.

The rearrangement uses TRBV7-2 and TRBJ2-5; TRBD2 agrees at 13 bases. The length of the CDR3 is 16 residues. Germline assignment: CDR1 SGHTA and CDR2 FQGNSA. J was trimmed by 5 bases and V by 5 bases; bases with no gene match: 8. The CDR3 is CASSMRLAGGGETQYF. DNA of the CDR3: TGTGCCAGCAGCATGAGACTAGCGGGGGGCGGGGAGACCCAGTACTTC.

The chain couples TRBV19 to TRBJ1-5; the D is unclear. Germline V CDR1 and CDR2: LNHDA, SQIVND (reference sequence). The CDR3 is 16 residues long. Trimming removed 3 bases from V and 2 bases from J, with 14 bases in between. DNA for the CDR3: TGTGCCAGTAGTATCACGGGCCGGAGGGGCAATCAGCCCCAGCATTTT. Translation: CASSITGRRGNQPQHF.

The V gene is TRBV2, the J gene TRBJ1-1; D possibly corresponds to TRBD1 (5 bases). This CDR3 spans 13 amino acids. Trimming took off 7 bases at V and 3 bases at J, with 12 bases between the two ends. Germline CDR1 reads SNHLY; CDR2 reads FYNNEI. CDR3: CASTDREYTEAFF. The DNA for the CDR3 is TGTGCCAGCACCGACAGAGAATACACTGAAGCTTTCTTT.

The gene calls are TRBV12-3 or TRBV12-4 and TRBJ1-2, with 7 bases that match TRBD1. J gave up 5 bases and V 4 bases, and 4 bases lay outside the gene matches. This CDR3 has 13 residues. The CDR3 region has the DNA TGTGCCAGCAGTTCTACCAGGGGGTATGGCTACACCTTC. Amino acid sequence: CASSSTRGYGYTF.

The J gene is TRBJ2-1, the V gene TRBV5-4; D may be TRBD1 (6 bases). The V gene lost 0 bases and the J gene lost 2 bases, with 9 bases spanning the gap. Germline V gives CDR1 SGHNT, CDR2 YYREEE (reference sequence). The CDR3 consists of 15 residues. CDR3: CASSLGGGTYNEQFF. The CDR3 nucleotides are TGTGCCAGCAGCTTGGGAGGGGGTACCTACAATGAGCAGTTCTTC.

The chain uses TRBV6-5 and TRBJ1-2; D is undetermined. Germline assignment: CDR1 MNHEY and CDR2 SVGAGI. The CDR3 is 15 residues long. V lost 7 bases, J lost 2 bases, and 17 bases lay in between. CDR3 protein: CASTIAGGGNYGYTF. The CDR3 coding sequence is TGTGCCAGCACTATAGCGGGTGGAGGGAACTATGGCTACACCTTC.

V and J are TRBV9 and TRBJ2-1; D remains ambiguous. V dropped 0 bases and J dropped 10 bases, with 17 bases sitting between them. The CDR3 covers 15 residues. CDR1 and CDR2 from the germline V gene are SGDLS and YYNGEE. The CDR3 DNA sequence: TGTGCCAGCAGCGTAGGAGGCGACCCGATCGAGGAGCAGTTCTTC. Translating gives CASSVGGDPIEEQFF.

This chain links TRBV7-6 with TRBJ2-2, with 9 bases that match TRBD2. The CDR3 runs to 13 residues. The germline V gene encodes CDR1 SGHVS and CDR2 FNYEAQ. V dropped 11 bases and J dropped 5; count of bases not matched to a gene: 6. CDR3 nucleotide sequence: TGTGCCGGCGGGGGGGCGGAAACCGGGGAGCTGTTTTTT. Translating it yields CAGGGAETGELFF. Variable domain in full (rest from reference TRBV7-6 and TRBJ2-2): GAGVSQSPRYKVTKRGQDVALRCDPISGHVSLYWYRQALGQGPEFLTYFNYEAQQDKSGLPNDRFSAERPEGSISTLTIQRTEQRDSAMYRCAGGGAETGELFFGEGSRLTVL.

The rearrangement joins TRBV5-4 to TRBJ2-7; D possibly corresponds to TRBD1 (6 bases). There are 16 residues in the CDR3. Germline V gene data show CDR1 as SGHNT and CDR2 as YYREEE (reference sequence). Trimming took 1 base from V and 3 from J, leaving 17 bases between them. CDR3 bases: TGTGCCAGCAGCTTGTTTACCGGGACAAGGGACTACGAGCAGTACTTC. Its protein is CASSLFTGTRDYEQYF.

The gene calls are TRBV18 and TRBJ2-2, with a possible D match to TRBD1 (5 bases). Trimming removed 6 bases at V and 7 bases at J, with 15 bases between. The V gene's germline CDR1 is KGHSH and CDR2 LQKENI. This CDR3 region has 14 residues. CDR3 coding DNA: TGTGCCAGCTCGCCTCTGGGGCCTAGCGGGGAGCTGTTTTTT. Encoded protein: CASSPLGPSGELFF.

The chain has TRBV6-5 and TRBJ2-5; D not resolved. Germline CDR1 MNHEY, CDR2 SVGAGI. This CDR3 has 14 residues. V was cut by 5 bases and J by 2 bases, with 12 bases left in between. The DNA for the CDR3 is TGTGCCAGCAGTATGGGTGGAGCTCAAGAGACCCAGTACTTC. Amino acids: CASSMGGAQETQYF.

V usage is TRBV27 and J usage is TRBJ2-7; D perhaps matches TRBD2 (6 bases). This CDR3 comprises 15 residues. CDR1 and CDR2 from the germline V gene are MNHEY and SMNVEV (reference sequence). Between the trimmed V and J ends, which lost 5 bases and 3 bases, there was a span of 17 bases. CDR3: CASSILGEVRYEQYF. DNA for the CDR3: TGTGCCAGCAGTATACTAGGGGAGGTTCGCTACGAGCAGTACTTC.

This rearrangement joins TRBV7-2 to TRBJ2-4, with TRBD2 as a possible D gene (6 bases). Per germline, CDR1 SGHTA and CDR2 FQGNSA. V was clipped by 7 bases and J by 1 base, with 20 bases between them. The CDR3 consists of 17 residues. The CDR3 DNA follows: TGTGCCAGCACCCCTTACCCGGGGGAATTGGCCAAAAACATTCAGTACTTC. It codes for CASTPYPGELAKNIQYF.

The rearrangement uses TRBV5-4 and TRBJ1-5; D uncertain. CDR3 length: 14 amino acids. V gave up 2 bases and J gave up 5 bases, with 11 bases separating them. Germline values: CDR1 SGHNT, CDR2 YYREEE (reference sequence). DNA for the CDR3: TGTGCCAGCAGCTTTATGGGCGCAGATCAGCCCCAGCATTTT. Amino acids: CASSFMGADQPQHF.

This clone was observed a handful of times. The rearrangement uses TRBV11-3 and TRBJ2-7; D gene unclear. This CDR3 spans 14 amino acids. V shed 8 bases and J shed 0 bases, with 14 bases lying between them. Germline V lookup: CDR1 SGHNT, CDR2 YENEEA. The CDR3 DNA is TGTGCCAGCTCAGCCCGACGGAGCTCCTACGAGCAGTACTTC. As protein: CASSARRSSYEQYF. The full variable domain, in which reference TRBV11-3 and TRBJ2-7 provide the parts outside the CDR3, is EAGVVQSPRYKIIEKKQPVAFWCNPISGHNTLYWYLQNLGQGPELLIRYENEEAVDDSQLPKDRFSAERLKGVDSTLKIQPAELGDSAVYLCASSARRSSYEQYFGPGTRLTVT.

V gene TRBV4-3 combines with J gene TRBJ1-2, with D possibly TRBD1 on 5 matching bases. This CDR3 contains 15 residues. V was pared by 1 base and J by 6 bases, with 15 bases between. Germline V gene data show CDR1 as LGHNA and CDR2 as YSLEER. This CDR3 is CASSQGHTKGDGYTF. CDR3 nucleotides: TGCGCCAGCAGCCAAGGGCATACTAAAGGGGATGGCTACACCTTC.

The CDR3 protein is CASSQSLAGTTYEQYF. As DNA, the CDR3 is TGTGCCAGCAGCCAGTCCCTAGCGGGGACTACCTACGAGCAGTACTTC. The V call is TRBV4-2, the J call TRBJ2-7; 9 bases fit TRBD2. This CDR3 contains 16 residues. Germline V lookup: CDR1 LGHNA, CDR2 YNFKEQ. Trimming took 3 bases from V and 2 from J; bases not matched to a gene: 8.

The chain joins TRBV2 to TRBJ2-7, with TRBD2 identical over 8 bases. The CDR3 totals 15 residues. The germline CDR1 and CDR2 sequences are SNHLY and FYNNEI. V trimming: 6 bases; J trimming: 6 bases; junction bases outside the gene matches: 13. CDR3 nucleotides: TGTGCCAGCAGGGCTAAGAGCGGGAGTGGGGGCGAGCAGTACTTC. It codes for CASRAKSGSGGEQYF.

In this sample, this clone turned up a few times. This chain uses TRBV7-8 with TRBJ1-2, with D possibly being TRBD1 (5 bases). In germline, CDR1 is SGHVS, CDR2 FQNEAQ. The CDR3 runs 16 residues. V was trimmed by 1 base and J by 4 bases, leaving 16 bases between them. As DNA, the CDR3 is TGTGCCAGCAGCTTAGGGGACTGGAGTACGCTCTATGGCTACACCTTC. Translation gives CASSLGDWSTLYGYTF.

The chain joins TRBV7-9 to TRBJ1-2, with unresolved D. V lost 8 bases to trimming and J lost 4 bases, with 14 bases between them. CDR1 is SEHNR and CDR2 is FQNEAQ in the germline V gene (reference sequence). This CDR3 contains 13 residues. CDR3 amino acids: CASSRPAGYGYTF. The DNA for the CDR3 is TGTGCCAGCTCCCGACCCGCGGGCTATGGCTACACCTTC. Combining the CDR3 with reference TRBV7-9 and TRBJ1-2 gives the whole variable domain DTGVSQNPRHKITKRGQNVTFRCDPISEHNRLYWYRQTLGQGPEFLTYFQNEAQLEKSRLLSDRFSAERPKGSFSTLEIQRTEQGDSAMYLCASSRPAGYGYTFGSGTRLTVV.

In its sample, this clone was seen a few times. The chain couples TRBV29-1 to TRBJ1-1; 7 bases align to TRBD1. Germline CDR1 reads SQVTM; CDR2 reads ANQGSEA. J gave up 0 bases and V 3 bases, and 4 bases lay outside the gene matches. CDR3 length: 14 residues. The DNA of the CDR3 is TGCAGCGTTGAGGGGACAGACATGAACACTGAAGCTTTCTTT. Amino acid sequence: CSVEGTDMNTEAFF.

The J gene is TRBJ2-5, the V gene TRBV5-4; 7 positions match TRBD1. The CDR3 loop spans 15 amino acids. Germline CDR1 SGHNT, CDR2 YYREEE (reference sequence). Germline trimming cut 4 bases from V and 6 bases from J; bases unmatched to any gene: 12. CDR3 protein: CASSHARDSRKTQYF. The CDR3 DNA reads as TGTGCCAGCAGCCATGCCCGGGACAGCCGGAAGACCCAGTACTTC.

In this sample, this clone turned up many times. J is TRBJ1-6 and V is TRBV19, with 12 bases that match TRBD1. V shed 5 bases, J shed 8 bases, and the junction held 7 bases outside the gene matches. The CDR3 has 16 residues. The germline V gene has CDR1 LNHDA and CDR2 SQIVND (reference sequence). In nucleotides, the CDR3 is TGTGCCAGTAGTTCCCGGGACAGGGGGCGAGATTCACCCCTCCACTTT. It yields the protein CASSSRDRGRDSPLHF.